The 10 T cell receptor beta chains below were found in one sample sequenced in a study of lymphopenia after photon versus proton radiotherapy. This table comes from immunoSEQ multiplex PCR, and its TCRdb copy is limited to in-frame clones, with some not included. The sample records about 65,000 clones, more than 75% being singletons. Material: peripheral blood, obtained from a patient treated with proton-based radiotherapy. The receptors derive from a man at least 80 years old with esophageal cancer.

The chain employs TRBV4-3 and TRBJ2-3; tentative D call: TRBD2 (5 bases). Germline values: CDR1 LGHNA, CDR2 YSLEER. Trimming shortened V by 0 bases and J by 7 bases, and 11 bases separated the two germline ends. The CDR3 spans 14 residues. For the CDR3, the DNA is TGCGCCAGCAGCCAAGATACCGGGGAGAATACGCAGTATTTT. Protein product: CASSQDTGENTQYF.

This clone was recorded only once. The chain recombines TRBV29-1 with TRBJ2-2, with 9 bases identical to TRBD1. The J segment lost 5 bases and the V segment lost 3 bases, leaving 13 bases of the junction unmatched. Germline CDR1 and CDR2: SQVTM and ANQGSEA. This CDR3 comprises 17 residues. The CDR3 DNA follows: TGCAGCGTTGATAAAGGACAGGGGAGTGCTGGAACCGGGGAGCTGTTTTTT. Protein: CSVDKGQGSAGTGELFF.

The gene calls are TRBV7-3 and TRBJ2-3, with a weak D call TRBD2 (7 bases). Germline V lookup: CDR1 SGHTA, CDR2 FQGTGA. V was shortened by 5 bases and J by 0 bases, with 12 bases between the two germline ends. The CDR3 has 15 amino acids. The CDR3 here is CASSPGGLSTDTQYF. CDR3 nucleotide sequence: TGTGCCAGCAGCCCCGGGGGGCTTAGCACAGATACGCAGTATTTT.

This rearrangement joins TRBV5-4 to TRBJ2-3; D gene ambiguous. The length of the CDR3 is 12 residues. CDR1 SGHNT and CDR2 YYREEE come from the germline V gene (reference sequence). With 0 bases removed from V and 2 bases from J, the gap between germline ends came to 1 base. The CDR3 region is CASSLDTDTQYF. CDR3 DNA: TGTGCCAGCAGCTTGGACACAGATACGCAGTATTTT. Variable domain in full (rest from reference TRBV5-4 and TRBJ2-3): ETGVTQSPTHLIKTRGQQVTLRCSSQSGHNTVSWYQQALGQGPQFIFQYYREEENGRGNFPPRFSGLQFPNYSSELNVNALELDDSALYLCASSLDTDTQYFGPGTRLTVL.

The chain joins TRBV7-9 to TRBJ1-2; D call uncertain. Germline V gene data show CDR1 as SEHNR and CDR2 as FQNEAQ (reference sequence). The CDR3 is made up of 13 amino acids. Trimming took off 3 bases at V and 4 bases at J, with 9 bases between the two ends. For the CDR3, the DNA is TGTGCCAGCAGCTTGGGAGATTTCTATGGCTACACCTTC. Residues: CASSLGDFYGYTF.

The CDR3 here is CASSVAVTPSYRTDTQYF. As DNA, the CDR3 is TGTGCCAGCAGCGTAGCTGTGACACCGTCGTATCGCACAGATACGCAGTATTTT. The rearrangement uses TRBV9 and TRBJ2-3; no definite D call. The germline CDR1 and CDR2 sequences are SGDLS and YYNGEE. The CDR3 has 18 amino acids. V lost 0 bases and J 1 base, leaving 18 bases between the germline ends.

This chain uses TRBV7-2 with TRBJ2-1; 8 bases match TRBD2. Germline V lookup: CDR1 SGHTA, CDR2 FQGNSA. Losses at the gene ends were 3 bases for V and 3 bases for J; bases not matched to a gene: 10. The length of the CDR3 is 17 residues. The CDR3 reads CASSFGARAGVYNEQFF. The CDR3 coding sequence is TGTGCCAGCAGCTTCGGGGCCCGAGCGGGGGTCTACAATGAGCAGTTCTTC.

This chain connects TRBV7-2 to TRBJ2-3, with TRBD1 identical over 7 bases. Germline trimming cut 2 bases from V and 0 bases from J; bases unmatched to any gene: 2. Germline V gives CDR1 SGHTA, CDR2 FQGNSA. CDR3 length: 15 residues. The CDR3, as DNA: TGTGCCAGCAGCTTAAAGGGACAGAGCACAGATACGCAGTATTTT. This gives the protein CASSLKGQSTDTQYF.

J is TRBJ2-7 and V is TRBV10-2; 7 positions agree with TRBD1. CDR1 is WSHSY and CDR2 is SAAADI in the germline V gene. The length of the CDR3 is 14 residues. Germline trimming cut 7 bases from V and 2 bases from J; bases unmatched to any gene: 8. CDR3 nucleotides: TGCGCCAGCACTCCCGACAGGGCCCCCTACGAGCAGTACTTC. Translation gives CASTPDRAPYEQYF.

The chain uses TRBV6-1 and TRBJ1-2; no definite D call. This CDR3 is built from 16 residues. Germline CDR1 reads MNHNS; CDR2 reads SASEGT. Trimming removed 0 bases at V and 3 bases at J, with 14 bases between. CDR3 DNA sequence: TGTGCCAGCAGTGAAGCGCTTCAACGTTGGGACTATGGCTACACCTTC. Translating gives CASSEALQRWDYGYTF.